The present TCR beta chain was sequenced within a study of response to subunit inactivated influenza vaccine. Overall study results and limits: Each seasonal influenza vaccination, the authors suggested, recruits few new T cells.

Germline values: CDR1 LGHNA, CDR2 YNFKEQ. The junction had 11 bases not matched to a gene; V was cut back by 0 bases and J by 12 bases. The CDR3 is 17 residues long. Points on this clonotype: Its specificity is not known.

From the RT-PCR reads, TCRdb called clonotypes with MiXCR, one entry per CDR3 protein. The data contain around 750,000 distinct CDR3 sequences, 21% of them singletons. The V call is TRBV4-2, the J call TRBJ2-1; TRBD2 agrees at 13 bases. The sample here was PBMCs from blood, taken 5 to 6 days after vaccination. The TCR originated in a middle-aged man who received an inactivated influenza vaccine. CDR3 DNA: TGTGCCAGCAGCCAAGAATTGCAACTAGCGGGAGGGTTGGTGCAGTTCTTC. Translation gives CASSQELQLAGGLVQFF.